One and the same sample provided the 25 T cell receptor beta chains below, sequenced in a study of PD-1 blockade in classical Hodgkin lymphoma. Sequencing used immunoSEQ multiplex PCR; TCRdb keeps in-frame clones, though not all of them. The repertoire consists of some 150,000 clones, with around 73% occurring once and the leading ten covering 7% to 9.5%. Every patient was affected by relapse after autologous stem cell transplantation, while exposure to brentuximab vedotin was not uniform. Specimen: peripheral blood mononuclear cells (PBMCs), collected before the second cycle of nivolumab. These receptors came from a human donor with classical Hodgkin lymphoma.

The gene calls are TRBV7-9 and TRBJ1-1; D possibly corresponds to TRBD1 (6 bases). Germline V gives CDR1 SEHNR, CDR2 FQNEAQ (reference sequence). V shed 5 bases and J shed 5 bases, with 18 bases lying between them. There are 15 residues in the CDR3. DNA of the CDR3: TGTGCCAGCAGCCATTTTGAGGGAAGGGGGACTGAAGCTTTCTTT. This codes for CASSHFEGRGTEAFF.

This chain uses TRBV4-1 with TRBJ2-5; 15 bases are a match to TRBD2. V lost 4 bases and J lost 2; bases outside the gene matches: 8. This CDR3 has 18 amino acids. CDR1 and CDR2 (germline): MGHRA, YSYEKL. The CDR3 DNA reads as TGCGCCAGCAGCCCTCGGACTAGCGGGAGGGAATTTCAAGAGACCCAGTACTTC. This codes for CASSPRTSGREFQETQYF.

V is TRBV7-3 and J is TRBJ1-2, with TRBD1 identical over 7 bases. The CDR3 extends over 17 amino acids. With 0 bases clipped from V and 1 base from J, the junction kept 8 bases outside the gene matches. In germline, CDR1 is SGHTA, CDR2 FQGTGA. Written as DNA, the CDR3 is TGTGCCAGCAGCTTAACTCCAGGGGGTTCCCTTAACTATGGCTACACCTTC. The encoded protein is CASSLTPGGSLNYGYTF.

The genes are TRBV6-6 and TRBJ2-5, with D uncertain. CDR3 length equals 15 residues. V lost 2 bases to trimming and J lost 1 base, with 11 bases between them. CDR1 and CDR2 from the germline V gene are MNHNY and SVGAGI (reference sequence). CDR3 in amino acids: CASSYRRVGQETQYF. The DNA of the CDR3 is TGTGCCAGCAGTTACAGACGGGTGGGCCAAGAGACCCAGTACTTC.

J is TRBJ1-2 and V is TRBV7-3, with TRBD1 matching over 7 bases. Germline V lookup: CDR1 SGHTA, CDR2 FQGTGA. V was clipped by 3 bases and J by 10 bases; unmatched bases: 5. This CDR3 comprises 12 residues. The chain's CDR3 is CASSLHRGDYTF. CDR3 bases: TGTGCCAGCAGCTTGCACAGGGGCGACTACACCTTC.

This clone came up a few times. This chain links TRBV5-1 with TRBJ1-6; D perhaps matches TRBD1 (6 bases). CDR1 is SGHRS and CDR2 is YFSETQ in the germline V gene. The CDR3 spans 16 residues. V lost 2 bases and J lost 10, with 19 bases in between. CDR3 in amino acids: CASSFGTGTFRSPLHF. In nucleotides, the CDR3 is TGCGCCAGCAGCTTTGGAACCGGGACATTCCGGTCACCCCTCCACTTT.

V is TRBV19 and J is TRBJ2-2, with 9 bases lining up with TRBD1. CDR1 and CDR2 from the germline V gene are LNHDA and SQIVND (reference sequence). This CDR3 has 15 residues. V lost 6 bases, J lost 1 base, and 3 bases stayed unmatched. The CDR3 coding sequence is TGTGCCAGTAGCACGGGACAGGGGAACACCGGGGAGCTGTTTTTT. It specifies CASSTGQGNTGELFF.

The rearrangement links TRBV19 to TRBJ2-7; D is possibly TRBD1 (5 bases). The CDR3 is 13 amino acids. V was cut by 4 bases and J by 6 bases, with 13 bases left in between. Germline lookup yields CDR1 LNHDA and CDR2 SQIVND (reference sequence). The CDR3 bases are TGTGCCAGTAGTACGGACATACTACTCGAGCAGTACTTC. It is translated as CASSTDILLEQYF.

The gene calls are TRBV6-5 and TRBJ2-3; perhaps TRBD1 as D (5 bases). The CDR3 covers 15 residues. Germline V gene data show CDR1 as MNHEY and CDR2 as SVGAGI. V was cut by 6 bases and J by 4 bases, with 17 bases left in between. The CDR3 coding sequence is TGTGCCAGCAGCCCAGGGTCCCCATGGGCAGATACGCAGTATTTT. Translation: CASSPGSPWADTQYF.

The V and J genes are TRBV7-2 and TRBJ2-7; 11 bases line up with TRBD2. Germline V gene sequence: CDR1 SGHTA, CDR2 FQGNSA. Trimming took 1 base from V and 5 from J; bases not matched to a gene: 4. The CDR3 length is 15 residues. The DNA of the CDR3 is TGTGCCAGCAGCTTAGGTCTAGCGGGAGGTGACGAGCAGTACTTC. Protein: CASSLGLAGGDEQYF.

The V gene is TRBV28, the J gene TRBJ2-7; weak D call: TRBD1 (6 bases). Trimming shortened V by 10 bases and J by 0 bases, and 13 bases separated the two germline ends. The CDR3 extends over 13 amino acids. CDR1 MDHEN and CDR2 SYDVKM come from the germline V gene. The CDR3 nucleotides are TGTGCCACCAAGACGGGACACTCCTACGAGCAGTACTTC. As protein: CATKTGHSYEQYF.

V usage is TRBV7-3 and J usage is TRBJ2-6, with D maybe TRBD1 (6 bases). The germline V and J ends were trimmed by 3 bases and 2 bases, with 11 bases remaining between them. This CDR3 comprises 16 residues. Looked up from germline, CDR1 is SGHTA and CDR2 is FQGTGA. The CDR3 sequence: CASSFGSGAGANVLTF. The CDR3 DNA reads TGTGCCAGCAGCTTTGGTTCAGGGGCTGGGGCCAACGTCCTGACTTTC.

This clone occurred a few times. The rearrangement joins TRBV6-5 to TRBJ2-5; 10 bases are a match to TRBD2. Germline V gene lookup returns CDR1 MNHEY and CDR2 SVGAGI. Losses at the gene ends were 4 bases for V and 4 bases for J; bases not matched to a gene: 6. The length of the CDR3 is 15 residues. Here the CDR3 DNA reads TGTGCCAGCAGTTCGGTAGCGGGAGGAGGAGAGACCCAGTACTTC. Protein sequence: CASSSVAGGGETQYF.

This clone came up many times. The V call is TRBV18, the J call TRBJ1-5, with D perhaps matching TRBD1 (6 bases). Deletions cut 5 bases from V and 3 bases from J, with 14 bases between. Germline CDR1 reads KGHSH; CDR2 reads LQKENI. CDR3 size: 15 residues. The CDR3 sequence is CASSKETGPNQPQHF. The CDR3 region has the DNA TGTGCCAGCTCAAAGGAGACAGGCCCCAATCAGCCCCAGCATTTT.

The CDR3 DNA sequence: TGTGCCAGCAGCTTCCGGGACCGAATTTACTTC. Its translation: CASSFRDRIYF. The chain links TRBV7-9 to TRBJ2-5, with D perhaps assigned TRBD1 or TRBD2 (5 bases each). The V gene's germline CDR1 is SEHNR and CDR2 FQNEAQ (reference sequence). V was trimmed by 3 bases and J by 14 bases, leaving 13 bases between them. There are 11 residues in the CDR3. Using reference TRBV7-9 and TRBJ2-5 for the parts outside the CDR3, the full variable domain is DTGVSQNPRHKITKRGQNVTFRCDPISEHNRLYWYRQTLGQGPEFLTYFQNEAQLEKSRLLSDRFSAERPKGSFSTLEIQRTEQGDSAMYLCASSFRDRIYFGPGTRLLVL.

This clone has only a few counts. J is TRBJ2-7 and V is TRBV5-4, with D possibly being TRBD1 (6 bases). CDR1 and CDR2 (germline): SGHNT, YYREEE (reference sequence). This CDR3 is 14 amino acids long. The V end was cut by 0 bases, the J end by 7 bases, with 14 bases between. CDR3 sequence (DNA): TGTGCCAGCAGCTTGGGAGACAGGCCGTGGGAGCAGTACTTC. Residues: CASSLGDRPWEQYF.

The genes are TRBV7-3 and TRBJ1-5; D might be TRBD1 (6 bases). V dropped 2 bases and J dropped 1 base, with 21 bases sitting between them. Germline V lookup: CDR1 SGHTA, CDR2 FQGTGA. The CDR3 has 19 amino acids. The CDR3 DNA reads TGTGCCAGCAGCTTAGCATTTCGTCAAGGGGGTGGGAGCAATCAGCCCCAGCATTTT. This gives the protein CASSLAFRQGGGSNQPQHF.

The V gene is TRBV12-1, the J gene TRBJ1-1. TRBV12-1 is deemed a pseudogene. This CDR3 is 14 amino acids long. The CDR3 DNA reads as TGTGCCAGCAGCTTTGGGGGCCGGGGTGTTGAAGCTTTCTTT. It encodes CASSFGGRGVEAFF.

This chain links TRBV5-3 with TRBJ2-3; D is uncertain. TRBV5-3 is known as an ORF, though its function is uncertain. Between the trimmed V and J ends, which lost 9 bases and 1 base, there was a span of 15 bases. This CDR3 has 14 residues. CDR3 DNA: TGTGCCAATCAAGGCGATCTACGCACAGATACGCAGTATTTT. The encoded protein is CANQGDLRTDTQYF.

The rearrangement links TRBV10-3 to TRBJ2-3, with 8 bases that match TRBD2. CDR1 and CDR2 (germline): ENHRY, SYGVKD. The trim removed 6 bases at V and 4 bases at J, leaving 3 bases unmatched. There are 13 residues in the CDR3. This chain's CDR3 is CAISRGLADTQYF. The CDR3 region has the DNA TGTGCCATCAGCCGGGGACTAGCAGATACGCAGTATTTT.

The chain is built from TRBV4-1 and TRBJ1-6, with unresolved D. Per germline, CDR1 MGHRA and CDR2 YSYEKL. The CDR3 totals 14 residues. V shed 4 bases and J shed 5 bases, with 9 bases lying between them. This CDR3 is CASSRTVDNSPLHF. CDR3 sequence (DNA): TGCGCCAGCAGCCGGACCGTCGATAATTCACCCCTCCACTTT.

The J gene is TRBJ2-1, the V gene TRBV5-4; D is unclear. The CDR3 runs to 13 residues. Germline-derived CDR1 and CDR2 are SGHNT and YYREEE (reference sequence). Trimming shortened V by 5 bases and J by 9 bases, and 15 bases separated the two germline ends. Here the CDR3 reads CASSHLTVGEQFF. CDR3 DNA: TGTGCCAGCAGTCACCTTACGGTGGGTGAGCAGTTCTTC.

This chain links TRBV2 with TRBJ1-1; D remains unclear. The ends were cut back, 8 bases at V and 4 bases at J, with 8 bases in the middle. The germline gives CDR1 SNHLY, CDR2 FYNNEI. The CDR3 is made up of 11 amino acids. CDR3 protein: CASLGITEAFF. The CDR3 region has the DNA TGTGCCAGCCTGGGGATCACTGAAGCTTTCTTT.

V and J are TRBV27 and TRBJ2-5; 8 bases fit TRBD1. The CDR3 is 15 amino acids. Germline V gene data show CDR1 as MNHEY and CDR2 as SMNVEV (reference sequence). With 6 bases clipped from V and 2 bases from J, the junction kept 8 bases outside the gene matches. CDR3 protein: CASRGTGRFQETQYF. Here the CDR3 DNA reads TGTGCCAGCAGAGGGACAGGACGATTTCAAGAGACCCAGTACTTC.

By proportion, this clone is medium-sized. V is TRBV6-6 and J is TRBJ2-2; D gene uncertain. V was trimmed by 0 bases and J by 8 bases, leaving 4 bases between them. There are 12 residues in the CDR3. Germline V gene sequence: CDR1 MNHNY, CDR2 SVGAGI (reference sequence). CDR3 DNA sequence: TGTGCCAGCAGTTACTCGATTGGGGAGCTGTTTTTT. Translating it yields CASSYSIGELFF.